The sequence of this T cell receptor beta chain was determined in a study of blood T cell repertoires in COVID-19. Using immunoSEQ multiplex PCR, the repertoire was profiled, and TCRdb retains in-frame clones only, with some absent. This table has about 210,000 clones, around 87% appearing once. This CDR3 contains 16 residues. V was pared by 3 bases and J by 0 bases, with 4 bases of the junction left unmatched. Germline CDR1 SGHDN, CDR2 FVKESK. The source is a man aged 60-69 years who had recovered from COVID-19. Sequencing was carried out using peripheral blood. The genes are TRBV14 and TRBJ2-1; 8 bases agree with TRBD2. The CDR3 sequence: CASSHRAGGSYNEQFF. The CDR3 coding sequence is TGTGCCAGCAGCCATCGGGCGGGGGGCTCCTACAATGAGCAGTTCTTC.